The text below deals with one T cell receptor beta chain. How the authors handled the data: Reference gene primer amplification gave estimated nucleated cell counts. This table comes from immunoSEQ multiplex PCR, and its TCRdb copy is limited to in-frame clones, with some not included. Clonal size and the V and J genes are those of that table, whereas D and trimming came from the DNA. Counted here are roughly 380,000 clones, 81% occurring once; the ten biggest clones make up 0.85% to 1.3%. The data derive from a study of blood T cell repertoires in COVID-19. This CDR3 region has 14 residues. Germline values: CDR1 KGHSH, CDR2 LQKENI. The V and J ends lost 4 bases and 6 bases, in that order; junction bases with no gene match: 4.

The sequence was obtained from a human donor with acute or convalescent COVID-19. The donor label of this sample is uncertain. Material: peripheral blood. The rearrangement joins TRBV18 to TRBJ1-5; 9 bases are shared with TRBD1. The CDR3 protein is CASSRGTGRQPQHF. CDR3 coding DNA: TGTGCCAGCTCACGGGGGACAGGGCGTCAGCCCCAGCATTTT.